Presented here are 15 T cell receptor beta chains from one specimen sequenced in a study of beta chain features in type 1 diabetes (dated by TCRdb to the late 2010s). Results and caveats for the whole study, not just this receptor: Type 1 diabetes patients showed a moderate but significant shortening of TCRB CDR3 length in all four CD4+ subsets.

No antigens are known for them. The library was prepared using the immunoSEQ multiplex PCR assay. The entire isolated RNA was reverse transcribed using the High Capacity cDNA Reverse Transcription Kit, and thus expressed TCRB transcripts were sequenced. TCRdb limited this immuneACCESS table to in-frame rearrangements with V and J called. A share of clones is missing; checked studies link under half to unresolved V genes, and the rest is unexplained. The sample contains 400,000 or so clones, 10% to 15% of them found a single time. The biggest ten clones account for approximately 0.011% of the sample. The sample consisted of naive CD4+ T cells from blood. The cell subset or site label corresponds to: true naive CD4+ T cells. All receptors derive from a woman aged 18-29 years with type 1 diabetes.

In its sample, this clone was seen a few times. The V gene is TRBV7-9, the J gene TRBJ1-1, with D possibly being TRBD1 (6 bases). The germline gives CDR1 SEHNR, CDR2 FQNEAQ (reference sequence). Trimming removed 1 base at V and 14 bases at J, with 8 bases between. The CDR3 spans 10 residues. The CDR3 spells CASSLGDTFF. CDR3 in DNA: TGTGCCAGCAGCTTAGGGGACACGTTCTTT.

The chain recombines TRBV5-6 with TRBJ2-5, with 7 bases matching TRBD2. V lost 1 base and J lost 1; bases outside the gene matches: 7. CDR3 length: 16 residues. Looked up from germline, CDR1 is SGHDT and CDR2 is YYEEEE. The CDR3 sequence is CASSLSLAVLQETQYF. As DNA, the CDR3 is TGTGCCAGCAGCTTGTCGCTAGCGGTGCTCCAAGAGACCCAGTACTTC.

This chain joins TRBV4-1 and TRBJ2-7; tentatively, D is TRBD2 (5 bases). Per germline, CDR1 MGHRA and CDR2 YSYEKL. The CDR3 extends over 14 amino acids. The ends were cut back, 4 bases at V and 2 bases at J, with 12 bases in the middle. The CDR3 DNA reads TGCGCCAGCAGCCCCTCCCTACTAGCCTACGAGCAGTACTTC. Translated: CASSPSLLAYEQYF.

The V and J genes are TRBV29-1 and TRBJ2-3, with 9 bases matching TRBD2. This CDR3 contains 15 residues. Germline trimming cut 6 bases from V and 0 bases from J; bases unmatched to any gene: 7. In germline, CDR1 is SQVTM, CDR2 ANQGSEA. The CDR3 spells CSVERGDVSTDTQYF. The CDR3 bases are TGCAGCGTCGAGCGGGGGGATGTTAGCACAGATACGCAGTATTTT.

This clone was observed a few times. The rearrangement links TRBV4-1 to TRBJ1-5; no definite D call. Germline V gives CDR1 MGHRA, CDR2 YSYEKL. Trimming removed 1 base from V and 3 bases from J, with 10 bases in between. CDR3 size: 15 residues. The CDR3 DNA follows: TGCGCCAGCAGCCAAGCGGGGAATCTCAATCAGCCCCAGCATTTT. Its translation: CASSQAGNLNQPQHF.

V usage is TRBV7-9 and J usage is TRBJ2-7, with D possibly matching TRBD2 (6 bases). V was cut by 7 bases and J by 0 bases, with 19 bases left in between. This CDR3 region has 16 residues. Germline CDR1 SEHNR, CDR2 FQNEAQ (reference sequence). The CDR3 protein is CASTPGGTPNSYEQYF. CDR3 sequence (DNA): TGTGCCAGCACCCCTGGCGGGACTCCAAACTCCTACGAGCAGTACTTC. The full variable domain, in which reference TRBV7-9 and TRBJ2-7 provide the parts outside the CDR3, is DTGVSQNPRHKITKRGQNVTFRCDPISEHNRLYWYRQTLGQGPEFLTYFQNEAQLEKSRLLSDRFSAERPKGSFSTLEIQRTEQGDSAMYLCASTPGGTPNSYEQYFGPGTRLTVT.

In DNA form, the CDR3 reads TGTGCCAGCAGTTTACTAGGAGGGGAGCAGTTCTTC. This gives the protein CASSLLGGEQFF. The chain links TRBV28 to TRBJ2-1; possibly TRBD2 for D (6 bases). The CDR3 covers 12 residues. Germline values: CDR1 MDHEN, CDR2 SYDVKM. V lost 2 bases, J lost 10 bases, and 9 bases lay in between.

This clone was detected a few times. This chain links TRBV19 with TRBJ2-1; D is uncertain. Per the germline V gene, CDR1 is LNHDA and CDR2 is SQIVND (reference sequence). V dropped 10 bases and J dropped 2 bases, with 12 bases sitting between them. The CDR3 is 13 amino acids. The CDR3 spells CATRRPAYNEQFF. CDR3 bases: TGTGCCACCCGGCGGCCTGCCTACAATGAGCAGTTCTTC.

This sequence joins TRBV5-1 and TRBJ1-2, with 10 bases fitting TRBD1. In germline, CDR1 is SGHRS, CDR2 YFSETQ. The CDR3 is 15 amino acids. The junction had 8 bases not matched to a gene; V was cut back by 7 bases and J by 2 bases. In DNA form, the CDR3 reads TGCGCCAGCCAGTGGGGGACAGGGGCGAACTATGGCTACACCTTC. Protein sequence: CASQWGTGANYGYTF.

In its sample, this clone was seen a few times. V and J are TRBV2 and TRBJ2-6; D remains ambiguous. The length of the CDR3 is 14 residues. V lost 4 bases and J lost 0, with 4 bases in between. Per the germline V gene, CDR1 is SNHLY and CDR2 is FYNNEI. DNA for the CDR3: TGTGCCAGCAGTGCATCCTCTGGGGCCAACGTCCTGACTTTC. Its translation is CASSASSGANVLTF. The whole variable domain, filled in from reference TRBV2 and TRBJ2-6, reads EPEVTQTPSHQVTQMGQEVILRCVPISNHLYFYWYRQILGQKVEFLVSFYNNEISEKSEIFDDQFSVERPDGSNFTLKIRSTKLEDSAMYFCASSASSGANVLTFGAGSRLTVL.

This clone was counted a few times. The chain recombines TRBV5-1 with TRBJ1-4; 8 positions match TRBD1. Germline V lookup: CDR1 SGHRS, CDR2 YFSETQ. The CDR3 is 14 residues long. V dropped 2 bases and J dropped 8; count of bases not matched to a gene: 5. The CDR3 reads CASSLGQGSEKLFF. CDR3 DNA sequence: TGCGCCAGCAGCTTAGGACAGGGTTCGGAAAAACTGTTTTTT.

The genes are TRBV4-1 and TRBJ2-3, with D possibly matching TRBD2 (7 bases). Germline CDR1 reads MGHRA; CDR2 reads YSYEKL. There are 16 residues in the CDR3. V lost 2 bases to trimming and J lost 7 bases, with 19 bases between them. CDR3: CASSQLTGGPPNTQYF. As DNA, the CDR3 is TGCGCCAGCAGCCAACTCACGGGGGGCCCCCCAAATACGCAGTATTTT.

This clone was found a few times. This chain links TRBV2 with TRBJ2-7; TRBD1 might be the D (6 bases). This CDR3 is built from 15 residues. V lost 2 bases to trimming and J lost 3 bases, with 14 bases between them. Germline V gene sequence: CDR1 SNHLY, CDR2 FYNNEI. DNA of the CDR3: TGTGCCAGCAGTGAAAAAGGGACATTAGTCTACGAGCAGTACTTC. It specifies CASSEKGTLVYEQYF.

J is TRBJ2-2 and V is TRBV1; the DNA was not compared with TRBD2, the D call given in the table. TRBV1 corresponds to a pseudogene. This CDR3 is 17 amino acids long. The CDR3 protein is CTSSQDTGWDSTGELFF. The CDR3 bases are TGCACCAGCAGCCAAGATACGGGGTGGGATAGCACCGGGGAGCTGTTTTTT.

This clone has more than one count but fewer than ten. J is TRBJ1-5 and V is TRBV30, with D maybe TRBD1 (5 bases). In germline, CDR1 is GTSNPN, CDR2 SVGIG (reference sequence). CDR3 length: 14 amino acids. Trimming shortened V by 1 base and J by 4 bases, and 11 bases separated the two germline ends. CDR3 DNA sequence: TGTGCCTGGAGTGGGGCCCGGGGGAATCAGCCCCAGCATTTT. Translated: CAWSGARGNQPQHF.